The next 10 T cell receptor beta chains were all read from a single sample in a study of post-analysis software for immune sequencing data. Unique molecular identifiers were carried by the TCR beta cDNA libraries. One entry per CDR3 protein results from TCRdb running MiXCR on the PCR reads. The sample contains about 160,000 distinct CDR3 sequences, under 40% of which appear only once. The sample was blood, taken after autologous hematopoietic stem cell transplantation. These receptors all stem from a girl under 18 with multiple sclerosis.

The chain's CDR3 is CASGLAPIGANVLTF. CDR3 coding DNA: TGTGCTAGTGGTTTGGCCCCTATCGGGGCCAACGTCCTGACTTTC. The chain has TRBV12-5 and TRBJ2-6, with D unresolved. The CDR3 loop spans 15 amino acids. Per the germline V gene, CDR1 is LGHNT and CDR2 is FRNRAP. Trimming removed 1 base from V and 4 bases from J, with 8 bases in between.

This clonotype was detected only a few times. The chain combines TRBV7-3 with TRBJ2-3; 9 bases are shared with TRBD1. The CDR3 is 17 residues long. Germline V gene sequence: CDR1 SGHTA, CDR2 FQGTGA. V was clipped by 4 bases and J by 2 bases; unmatched bases: 10. CDR3 in amino acids: CASSSGQGNSYTDTQYF. Here the CDR3 DNA reads TGTGCCAGCAGCTCGGGACAGGGTAACTCATACACAGATACGCAGTATTTT.

This chain joins TRBV14 and TRBJ2-4, with 7 bases matching TRBD1. The CDR3 has 13 amino acids. With V trimmed by 4 bases and J by 6 bases, 3 bases remained unmatched. CDR1 SGHDN and CDR2 FVKESK come from the germline V gene. The CDR3 sequence is CASSRGGGNIQYF. In nucleotides, the CDR3 is TGTGCCAGCAGCCGAGGGGGCGGAAACATTCAGTACTTC.

The J gene is TRBJ2-5, the V gene TRBV9; D remains unclear. The better agreement between TRBJ2-7 and the DNA end casts doubt on the J call. The CDR3 has 15 amino acids. Germline V gene data show CDR1 as SGDLS and CDR2 as YYNGEE. CDR3 coding DNA: TGTGCCAGCAGCGTAGGTAAAGGGTTGACCTACGAGCAGTACTTC. Translation gives CASSVGKGLTYEQYF.

In its sample, this clonotype was seen a few times. This sequence joins TRBV25-1 and TRBJ2-7; 13 positions agree with TRBD2. V gave up 3 bases and J gave up 1 base; unmatched junction bases: 6. Germline V CDR1 and CDR2: MGHDK, SYGVNS. This CDR3 region has 17 residues. The CDR3 here is CASSEGLAGQRSYEQYF. The CDR3 DNA sequence: TGTGCCAGCAGTGAGGGACTAGCGGGGCAACGATCCTACGAGCAGTACTTC.

This clonotype was counted a few times. V and J are TRBV5-4 and TRBJ2-4; 11 bases agree with TRBD2. This CDR3 region has 16 residues. Losses at the gene ends were 5 bases for V and 13 bases for J; bases not matched to a gene: 17. Germline CDR1 and CDR2: SGHNT and YYREEE (reference sequence). The CDR3 region is CASSSQTSGAYNEQYF. In DNA form, the CDR3 reads TGTGCCAGCAGTTCCCAGACTAGCGGGGCCTACAATGAGCAGTACTTC.

The rearrangement joins TRBV24-1 to TRBJ1-2; tentative D call: TRBD1 (5 bases). Germline CDR1 reads KGHDR; CDR2 reads SFDVKD. This CDR3 region has 13 residues. The ends were cut back, 7 bases at V and 3 bases at J, with 11 bases in the middle. This chain's CDR3 is CATRRGEDYGYTF. The CDR3 nucleotides read TGTGCCACCAGAAGAGGGGAGGACTATGGCTACACCTTC.

V and J are TRBV12-3 or TRBV12-4 and TRBJ2-2; D is unclear. This CDR3 has 16 residues. Trimming cost V 3 bases and J 2 bases, with 13 bases left between them. The CDR3 sequence: CASSFSPDLNTGELFF. CDR3 nucleotides: TGTGCCAGCAGTTTTTCCCCGGATCTAAACACCGGGGAGCTGTTTTTT.

The rearrangement uses TRBV5-1 and TRBJ1-4; D might be TRBD1 (5 bases). The CDR3 consists of 13 residues. V lost 4 bases to trimming and J lost 10 bases, with 14 bases between them. The germline V gene has CDR1 SGHRS and CDR2 YFSETQ. This CDR3 is CASSRGQRGKLFF. CDR3 DNA sequence: TGCGCCAGCAGCAGGGGTCAAAGGGGAAAACTGTTTTTT.

This chain connects TRBV18 to TRBJ2-7; the D is unclear. CDR3 length: 13 amino acids. Trimming took off 6 bases at V and 7 bases at J, with 16 bases between the two ends. From germline, CDR1 is KGHSH and CDR2 LQKENI. The CDR3 DNA follows: TGTGCCAGCTCGTCTTCGACGTCGTCGGAGCAGTACTTC. Protein product: CASSSSTSSEQYF. The full variable domain, with the rest looked up from reference TRBV18 and TRBJ2-7, is NAGVMQNPRHLVRRRGQEARLRCSPMKGHSHVYWYRQLPEEGLKFMVYLQKENIIDESGMPKERFSAEFPKEGPSILRIQQVVRGDSAAYFCASSSSTSSEQYFGPGTRLTVT.